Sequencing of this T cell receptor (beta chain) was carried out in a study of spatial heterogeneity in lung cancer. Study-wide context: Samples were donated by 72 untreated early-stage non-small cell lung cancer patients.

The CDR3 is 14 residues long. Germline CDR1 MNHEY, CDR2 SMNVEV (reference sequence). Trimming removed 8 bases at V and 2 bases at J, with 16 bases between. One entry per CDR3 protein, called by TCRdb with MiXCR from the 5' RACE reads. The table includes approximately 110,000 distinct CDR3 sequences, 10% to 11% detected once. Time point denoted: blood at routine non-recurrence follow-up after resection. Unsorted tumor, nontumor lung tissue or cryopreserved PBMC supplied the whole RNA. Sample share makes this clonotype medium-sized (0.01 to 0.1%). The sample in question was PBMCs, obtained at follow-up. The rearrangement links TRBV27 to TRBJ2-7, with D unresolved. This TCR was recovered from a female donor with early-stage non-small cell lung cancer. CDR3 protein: CASSTNPVPYEQYF. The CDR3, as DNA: TGTGCCAGCTCCACTAATCCCGTCCCCTACGAGCAGTACTTC.